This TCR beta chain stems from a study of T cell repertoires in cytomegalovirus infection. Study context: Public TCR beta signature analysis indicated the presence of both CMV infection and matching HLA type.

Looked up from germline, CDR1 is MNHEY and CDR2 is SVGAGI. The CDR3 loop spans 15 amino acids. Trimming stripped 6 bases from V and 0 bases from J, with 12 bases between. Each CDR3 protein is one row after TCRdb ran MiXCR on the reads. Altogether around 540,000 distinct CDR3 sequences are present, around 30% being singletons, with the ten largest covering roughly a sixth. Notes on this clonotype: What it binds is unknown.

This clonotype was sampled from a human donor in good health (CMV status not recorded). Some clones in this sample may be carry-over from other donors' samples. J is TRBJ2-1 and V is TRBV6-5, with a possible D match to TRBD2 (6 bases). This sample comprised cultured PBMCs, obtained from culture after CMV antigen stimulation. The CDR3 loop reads CASSPSGFSYNEQFF. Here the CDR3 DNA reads TGTGCCAGCAGCCCCAGCGGGTTCTCCTACAATGAGCAGTTCTTC.